In its sample, the clone carrying this T cell receptor beta chain was seen once. In the original workflow: Researchers report that nucleated cell counts were estimated from reference gene primer amplification. TCRdb keeps only in-frame clones here, not all; method: immunoSEQ multiplex PCR. V and J calls and clone size are given by that table; D and trimming were obtained from the DNA. The sample has about 220,000 clones; roughly 88% are singletons. Unmatched junction bases numbered 11, after V lost 5 bases and J lost 3 bases. The CDR3 runs to 16 residues. CDR1 and CDR2 (germline): MNHEY, SMNVEV (reference sequence). These data are taken from a study of blood T cell repertoires in COVID-19. About the research overall: Donors in the United States, Italy and Spain gave samples during acute or convalescent COVID-19. PBMCs, B-cell-depleted T cells, or T cells were the source of the cDNA or gDNA that made up the material.

The source is a man aged 45-65 years with active or convalescent COVID-19. The J gene is TRBJ2-7, the V gene TRBV27, with 9 bases aligning to TRBD2. The sample taken for sequencing was peripheral blood. CDR3 sequence reads: CASSPPSGDRYYEQYF. As DNA, the CDR3 is TGTGCCAGCAGTCCGCCTAGCGGGGACCGATACTACGAGCAGTACTTC.